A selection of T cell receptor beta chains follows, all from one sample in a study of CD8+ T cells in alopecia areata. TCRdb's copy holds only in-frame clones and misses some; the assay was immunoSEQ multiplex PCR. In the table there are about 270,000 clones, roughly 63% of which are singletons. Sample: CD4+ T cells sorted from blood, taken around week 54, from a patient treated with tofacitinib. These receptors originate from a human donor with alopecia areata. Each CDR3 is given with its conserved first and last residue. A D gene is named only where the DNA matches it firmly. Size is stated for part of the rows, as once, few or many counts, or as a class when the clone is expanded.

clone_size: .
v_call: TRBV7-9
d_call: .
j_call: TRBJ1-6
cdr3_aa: CASSLGGPDSPLHF
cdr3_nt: TGTGCCAGCAGCTTAGGGGGTCCGGACTCACCCCTCCACTTT

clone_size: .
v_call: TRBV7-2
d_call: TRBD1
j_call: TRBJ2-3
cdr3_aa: CASGTGGGGTQYF
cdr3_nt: TGTGCCAGCGGGACAGGGGGCGGAGGTACGCAGTATTTT

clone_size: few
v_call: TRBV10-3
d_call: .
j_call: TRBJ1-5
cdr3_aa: CAIRGDIPNQPQHF
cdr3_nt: TGTGCCATCAGGGGTGACATCCCCAATCAGCCCCAGCATTTT

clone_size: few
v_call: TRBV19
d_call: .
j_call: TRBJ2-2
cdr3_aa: CASSIRAGDTGELFF
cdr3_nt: TGTGCCAGTAGTATTCGGGCAGGGGACACCGGGGAGCTGTTTTTT

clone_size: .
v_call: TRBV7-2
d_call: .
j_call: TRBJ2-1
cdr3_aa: CASSHRQTNEQFF
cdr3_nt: TGTGCCAGCAGCCATAGACAGACCAATGAGCAGTTCTTC

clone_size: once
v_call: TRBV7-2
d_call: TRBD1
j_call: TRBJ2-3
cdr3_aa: CASTLQGAPDTQYF
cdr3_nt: TGTGCCAGCACACTACAGGGGGCCCCAGATACGCAGTATTTT

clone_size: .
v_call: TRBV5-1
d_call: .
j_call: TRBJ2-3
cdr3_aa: CASSLVGMGTDTQYF
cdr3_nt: TGCGCCAGCAGCTTGGTTGGTATGGGCACAGATACGCAGTATTTT

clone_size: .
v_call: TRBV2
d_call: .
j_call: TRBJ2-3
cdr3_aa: CASSRDYDTSTDTQYF
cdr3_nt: TGTGCCAGCAGCCGCGACTATGATACTAGCACAGATACGCAGTATTTT

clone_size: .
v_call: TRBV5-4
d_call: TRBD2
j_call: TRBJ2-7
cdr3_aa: CASSREGRIGTYEQYF
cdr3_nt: TGTGCCAGCAGTCGGGAGGGACGGATTGGGACCTACGAGCAGTACTTC

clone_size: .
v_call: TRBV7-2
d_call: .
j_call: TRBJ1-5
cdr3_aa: CASSLGRSGQPQHF
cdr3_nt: TGTGCCAGCAGCTTAGGCAGGTCTGGCCAGCCCCAGCATTTT

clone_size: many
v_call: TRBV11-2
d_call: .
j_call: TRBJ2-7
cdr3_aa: CASSLEYFEPEQYF
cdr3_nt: TGTGCCAGCAGCTTAGAGTACTTCGAGCCCGAGCAGTACTTC

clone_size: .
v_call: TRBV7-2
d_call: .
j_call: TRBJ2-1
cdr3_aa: CASSFSHGHEQFF
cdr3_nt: TGTGCCAGCAGCTTTTCACACGGGCATGAGCAGTTCTTC

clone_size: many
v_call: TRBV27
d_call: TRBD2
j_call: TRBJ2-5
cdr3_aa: CASSSGTSGGNQETQYF
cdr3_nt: TGTGCCAGCAGTTCCGGGACTAGCGGGGGGAACCAAGAGACCCAGTACTTC

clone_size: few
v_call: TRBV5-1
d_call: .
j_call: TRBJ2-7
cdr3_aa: CASSGADSGQYF
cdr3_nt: TGCGCCAGCAGCGGAGCAGACAGTGGGCAGTACTTC

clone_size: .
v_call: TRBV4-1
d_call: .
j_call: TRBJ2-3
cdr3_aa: CASSQEAPADTQYF
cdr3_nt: TGCGCCAGCAGCCAAGAGGCGCCCGCCGATACGCAGTATTTT

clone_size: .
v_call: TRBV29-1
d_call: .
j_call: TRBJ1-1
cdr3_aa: CSASVGLAFF
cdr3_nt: TGCAGCGCCTCGGTAGGATTGGCTTTCTTT